Listed below are T cell receptor beta chains from one sample, sequenced in a study of OX40 agonist ivuxolimab in advanced cancers. Data came from immunoSEQ multiplex PCR; TCRdb stores just in-frame clones and leaves some out. The sample shows roughly 51,000 clones, over 75% of them seen only once. The sequenced sample was CD4+ or CD8+ T cells sorted from blood, obtained in a trial of the OX40 agonist ivuxolimab. These receptors all come from an adult with an advanced solid tumor such as melanoma, head and neck, liver or kidney cancer. The CDR3 runs from the conserved cysteine through the conserved F or W. Rows may omit the clone size; those that give it use once, few, many or a size class.

v_call	j_call	clone_size	cdr3_aa
TRBV18	TRBJ2-4	NA	CASSRDLGSKNIQYF
TRBV9	TRBJ1-1	NA	CASSVAGGVTEAFF
TRBV10-3	TRBJ2-7	once	CAISEGVPGEQYF
TRBV19	TRBJ2-3	NA	CASSIARTDTQYF
TRBV5-1	TRBJ2-4	NA	CASSYYGQVLNIQYF
TRBV10-3	TRBJ2-3	NA	CAISDRERGWQYF
TRBV6-1	TRBJ2-1	NA	CASSGGQSSYNEQFF
TRBV2	TRBJ2-2	NA	CASSAQGLNTGELFF
TRBV27	TRBJ2-7	NA	CASSLWSGGVSEQYF
TRBV10-3	TRBJ1-1	few	CAISEGLGMNTEAFF
TRBV6-5	TRBJ1-2	NA	CASSYEGGGYTF
TRBV5-6	TRBJ1-1	NA	CASSLVSNTEAFF
TRBV19	TRBJ2-3	NA	CATAGTGASTDTQYF
TRBV6-1	TRBJ2-1	NA	CASSVAGIVYNEQFF
TRBV11-2	TRBJ2-2	NA	CASSFGGTGELFF
TRBV11-3	TRBJ1-1	NA	CASSANMNTEAFF
TRBV4-1	TRBJ1-3	NA	CASSQAQTGGIGNTIYF
TRBV11-2	TRBJ2-5	once	CASSKQGLETQYF
TRBV6-1	TRBJ1-2	NA	CASSETPVHGYTF
TRBV29-1	TRBJ2-5	NA	CSVVGPGLQQETQYF
TRBV15	TRBJ2-2	once	CATSRERAGELFF
TRBV21-1	TRBJ2-5	NA	CASSLSGDPDETQYF
TRBV29-1	TRBJ1-1	NA	CSVAGGAAFF
TRBV7-9	TRBJ2-6	NA	CASSPRDRGHSGANVLTF
TRBV11-3	TRBJ2-1	NA	CASSLGQGADEQFF
TRBV5-1	TRBJ2-7	few	CASSPSGGVYEQYF
TRBV28	TRBJ2-6	few	CASRLGGSGANVLTF
TRBV28	TRBJ1-4	NA	CASSLNGARGEKLFF
TRBV11-3	TRBJ1-2	once	CASSPGGPRGYTF
TRBV6-6	TRBJ2-7	NA	CASSGPGQGKYEQYF
TRBV9	TRBJ2-7	NA	CASSRSGGFYEQYF
TRBV5-4	TRBJ2-2	few	CASSRGLNTGELFF
TRBV7-9	TRBJ1-1	few	CASSDRTGLEAFF
TRBV7-9	TRBJ1-1	NA	CASSLDPPDTEAFF
TRBV15	TRBJ1-5	NA	CATSGAANQPQHF
TRBV5-1	TRBJ2-7	few	CASSGGQGSSYEQYF
TRBV19	TRBJ1-1	NA	CASSTHRAADPFF
TRBV2	TRBJ2-2	NA	CASRERDTTGELFF
TRBV11-2	TRBJ1-5	NA	CASSSPNQPQHF
TRBV5-1	TRBJ2-3	NA	CASGSASGSHDTQYF
TRBV21-1	TRBJ2-3	NA	CASSKGATDTQYF
TRBV30	TRBJ2-1	NA	CAWRLAGSNEQFF
TRBV19	TRBJ2-1	NA	CASKTSGINNEQFF
TRBV25-1	TRBJ1-3	NA	CASSLRNTIYF
TRBV19	TRBJ2-5	NA	CASSIRESQETQYF
TRBV30	TRBJ1-5	NA	CAWSVQSNQPQHF
TRBV7-3	TRBJ2-1	NA	CASSLEPSGSSYNEQFF
TRBV6-1	TRBJ1-1	NA	CASRGWTNTEAFF
TRBV10-2	TRBJ1-2	NA	CASSESKGIWGYTF
TRBV11-3	TRBJ2-1	NA	CASSLRQGSYNEQFF